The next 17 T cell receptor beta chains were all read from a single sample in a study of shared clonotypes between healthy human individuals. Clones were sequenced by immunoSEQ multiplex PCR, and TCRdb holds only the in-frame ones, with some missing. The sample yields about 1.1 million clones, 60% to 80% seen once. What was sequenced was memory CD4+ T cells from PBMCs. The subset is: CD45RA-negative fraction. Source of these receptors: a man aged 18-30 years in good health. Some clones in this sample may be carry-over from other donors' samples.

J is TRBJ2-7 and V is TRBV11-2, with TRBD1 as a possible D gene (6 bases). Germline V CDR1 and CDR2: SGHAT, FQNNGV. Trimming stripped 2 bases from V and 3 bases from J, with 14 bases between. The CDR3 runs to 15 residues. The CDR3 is CASSLTGTLVYEQYF. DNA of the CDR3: TGTGCCAGCAGCTTAACCGGGACATTGGTCTACGAGCAGTACTTC. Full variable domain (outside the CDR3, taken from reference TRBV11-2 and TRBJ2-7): EAGVAQSPRYKIIEKRQSVAFWCNPISGHATLYWYQQILGQGPKLLIQFQNNGVVDDSQLPKDRFSAERLKGVDSTLKIQPAKLEDSAVYLCASSLTGTLVYEQYFGPGTRLTVT.

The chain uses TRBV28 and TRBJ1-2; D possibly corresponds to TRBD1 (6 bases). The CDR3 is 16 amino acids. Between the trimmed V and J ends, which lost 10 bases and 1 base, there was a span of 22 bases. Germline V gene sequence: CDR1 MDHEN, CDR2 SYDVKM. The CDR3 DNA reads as TGTGCCACCGGGGCCCCGAGGGGACAACTTAACTATGGCTACACCTTC. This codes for CATGAPRGQLNYGYTF.

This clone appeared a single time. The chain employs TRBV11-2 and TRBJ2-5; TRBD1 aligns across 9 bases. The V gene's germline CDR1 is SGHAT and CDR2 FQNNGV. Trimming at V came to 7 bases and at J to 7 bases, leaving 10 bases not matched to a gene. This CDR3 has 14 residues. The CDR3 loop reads CASNPDRGPGTQYF. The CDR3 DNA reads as TGTGCCAGCAACCCGGACAGGGGCCCGGGGACCCAGTACTTC.

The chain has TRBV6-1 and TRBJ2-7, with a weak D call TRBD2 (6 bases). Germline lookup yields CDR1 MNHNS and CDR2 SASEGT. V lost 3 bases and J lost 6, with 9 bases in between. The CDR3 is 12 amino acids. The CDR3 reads CASSERGPEQYF. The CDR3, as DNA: TGTGCCAGCAGTGAGCGGGGTCCCGAGCAGTACTTC.

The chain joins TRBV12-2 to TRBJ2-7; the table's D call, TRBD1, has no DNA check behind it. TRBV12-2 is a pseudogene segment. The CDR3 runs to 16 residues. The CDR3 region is CASRSEAGGPSYEQYF. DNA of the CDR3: TGTGCAAGTCGCTCGGAGGCAGGGGGCCCTTCCTACGAGCAGTACTTC.

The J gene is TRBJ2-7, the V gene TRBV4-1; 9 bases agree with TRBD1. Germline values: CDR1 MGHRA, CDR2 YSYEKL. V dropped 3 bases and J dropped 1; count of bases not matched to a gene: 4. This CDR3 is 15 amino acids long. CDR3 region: CASSHPGQGSYEQYF. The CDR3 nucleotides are TGCGCCAGCAGCCACCCGGGACAGGGATCCTACGAGCAGTACTTC.

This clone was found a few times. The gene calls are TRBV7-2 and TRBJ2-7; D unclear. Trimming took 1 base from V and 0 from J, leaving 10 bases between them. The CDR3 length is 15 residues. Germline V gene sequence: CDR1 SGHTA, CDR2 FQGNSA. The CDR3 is CASSLEWSLSYEQYF. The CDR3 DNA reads TGTGCCAGCAGCTTAGAATGGTCGCTCTCCTACGAGCAGTACTTC.

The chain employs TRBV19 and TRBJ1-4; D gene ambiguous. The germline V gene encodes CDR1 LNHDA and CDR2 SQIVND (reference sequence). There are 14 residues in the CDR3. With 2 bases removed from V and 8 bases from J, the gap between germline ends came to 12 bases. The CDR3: CASSISRATEKLFF. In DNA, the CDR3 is TGTGCCAGTAGTATATCTCGGGCCACCGAAAAACTGTTTTTT.

CDR3 residues: CASSLAAPDTQYF. CDR3 bases: TGTGCCAGCAGCTTAGCCGCCCCAGATACGCAGTATTTT. The V call is TRBV7-8, the J call TRBJ2-3; D is uncertain. The germline V gene has CDR1 SGHVS and CDR2 FQNEAQ. Trimming stripped 0 bases from V and 4 bases from J, with 5 bases between. The CDR3 has 13 amino acids.

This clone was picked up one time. For the CDR3, the DNA is TGTGCCAGCAGCTTACAGGGCTGGAACTATGGCTACACCTTC. This translates into CASSLQGWNYGYTF. The V gene is TRBV11-1, the J gene TRBJ1-2; D may be TRBD1 (5 bases). Germline CDR1 is SGHAT and CDR2 is FQDESV (reference sequence). The CDR3 has 14 amino acids. V was shortened by 2 bases and J by 2 bases, with 9 bases between the two germline ends.

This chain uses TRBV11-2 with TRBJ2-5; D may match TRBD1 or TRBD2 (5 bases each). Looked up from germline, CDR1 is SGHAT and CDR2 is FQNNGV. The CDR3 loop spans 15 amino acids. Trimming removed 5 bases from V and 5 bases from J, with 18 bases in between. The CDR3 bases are TGTGCCAGCAGCGCTCGGGACGGGTCGGGCGAGACCCAGTACTTC. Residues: CASSARDGSGETQYF.

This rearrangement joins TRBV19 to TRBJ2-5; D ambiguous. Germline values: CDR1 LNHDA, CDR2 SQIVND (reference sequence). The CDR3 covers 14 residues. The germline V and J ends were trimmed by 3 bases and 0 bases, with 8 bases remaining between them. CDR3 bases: TGTGCCAGTAGTATCGGCGGAGACCAAGAGACCCAGTACTTC. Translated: CASSIGGDQETQYF.

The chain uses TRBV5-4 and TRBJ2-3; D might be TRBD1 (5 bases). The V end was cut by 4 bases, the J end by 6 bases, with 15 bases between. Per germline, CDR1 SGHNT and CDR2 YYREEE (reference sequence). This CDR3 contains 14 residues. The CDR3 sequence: CASSPRDSSDTQYF. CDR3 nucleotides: TGTGCCAGCAGCCCACGAGACAGCTCGGATACGCAGTATTTT.

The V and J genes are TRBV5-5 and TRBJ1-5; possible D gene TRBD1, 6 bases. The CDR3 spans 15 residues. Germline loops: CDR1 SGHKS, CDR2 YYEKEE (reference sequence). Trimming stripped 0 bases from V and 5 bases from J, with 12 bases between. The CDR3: CASSLGGPGDQPQHF. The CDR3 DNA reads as TGTGCCAGCAGCTTGGGGGGGCCTGGGGATCAGCCCCAGCATTTT.

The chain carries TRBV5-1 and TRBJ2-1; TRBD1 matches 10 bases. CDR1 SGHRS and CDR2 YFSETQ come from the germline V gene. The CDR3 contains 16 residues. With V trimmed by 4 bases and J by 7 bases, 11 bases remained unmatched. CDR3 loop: CASSQLQTGGGNEQFF. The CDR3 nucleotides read TGCGCCAGCAGCCAGCTACAGACAGGGGGCGGGAATGAGCAGTTCTTC.

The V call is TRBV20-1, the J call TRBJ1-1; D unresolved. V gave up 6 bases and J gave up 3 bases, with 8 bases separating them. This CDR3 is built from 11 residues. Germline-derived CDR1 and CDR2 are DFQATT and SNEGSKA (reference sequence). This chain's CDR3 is CSAVPYTEAFF. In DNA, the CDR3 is TGCAGTGCGGTCCCGTACACTGAAGCTTTCTTT.

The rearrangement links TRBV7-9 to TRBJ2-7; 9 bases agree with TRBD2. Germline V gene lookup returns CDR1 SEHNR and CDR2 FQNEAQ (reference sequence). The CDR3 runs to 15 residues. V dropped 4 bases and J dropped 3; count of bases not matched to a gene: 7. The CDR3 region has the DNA TGTGCCAGCAGCTCCATGGGACTAGCCTACTACGAGCAGTACTTC. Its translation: CASSSMGLAYYEQYF.